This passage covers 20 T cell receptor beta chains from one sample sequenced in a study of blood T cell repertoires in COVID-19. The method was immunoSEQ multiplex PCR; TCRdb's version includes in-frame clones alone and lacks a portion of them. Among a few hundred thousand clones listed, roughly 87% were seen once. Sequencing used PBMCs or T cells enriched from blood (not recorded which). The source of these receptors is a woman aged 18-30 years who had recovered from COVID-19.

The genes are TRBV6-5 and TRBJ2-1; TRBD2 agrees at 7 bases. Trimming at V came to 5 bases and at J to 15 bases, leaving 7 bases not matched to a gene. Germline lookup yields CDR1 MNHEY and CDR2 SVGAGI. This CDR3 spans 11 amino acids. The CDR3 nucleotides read TGTGCCAGCAGTAGGGGCGGGAGTCCGTTCTTC. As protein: CASSRGGSPFF.

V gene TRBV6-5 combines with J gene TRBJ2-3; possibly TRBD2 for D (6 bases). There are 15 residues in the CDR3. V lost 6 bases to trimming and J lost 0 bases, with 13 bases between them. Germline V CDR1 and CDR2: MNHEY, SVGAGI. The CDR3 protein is CASRRGTGSTDTQYF. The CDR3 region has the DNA TGTGCCAGCAGACGCGGGACGGGGAGCACAGATACGCAGTATTTT.

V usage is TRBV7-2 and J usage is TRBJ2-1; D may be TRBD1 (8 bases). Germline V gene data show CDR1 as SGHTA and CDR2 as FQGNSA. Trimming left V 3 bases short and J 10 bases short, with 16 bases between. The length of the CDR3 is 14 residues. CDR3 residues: CASSFQQGEGEQFF. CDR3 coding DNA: TGTGCCAGCAGCTTTCAACAGGGGGAGGGGGAGCAGTTCTTC.

The DNA for the CDR3 is TGCGCCAGCAGCCAAGTAGGTGGGGCTAAGGTGTACACTGAAGCTTTCTTT. This encodes CASSQVGGAKVYTEAFF. The chain carries TRBV4-3 and TRBJ1-1, with TRBD1 as a possible D gene (5 bases). V was shortened by 1 base and J by 3 bases, with 18 bases between the two germline ends. The CDR3 contains 17 residues. From germline, CDR1 is LGHNA and CDR2 YSLEER.

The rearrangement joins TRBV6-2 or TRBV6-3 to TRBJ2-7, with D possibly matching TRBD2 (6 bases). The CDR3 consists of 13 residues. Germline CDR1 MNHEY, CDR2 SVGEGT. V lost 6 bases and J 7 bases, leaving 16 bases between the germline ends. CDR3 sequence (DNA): TGTGCCAGCAGCAATCCGGGAGTCTCGGAGCAGTACTTC. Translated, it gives CASSNPGVSEQYF.

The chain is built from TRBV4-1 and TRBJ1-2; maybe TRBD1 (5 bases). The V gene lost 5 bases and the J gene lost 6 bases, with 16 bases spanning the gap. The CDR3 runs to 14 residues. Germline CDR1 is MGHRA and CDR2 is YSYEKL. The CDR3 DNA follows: TGCGCCAGCAGCAGTCGGCCAGGGATGGATGGCTACACCTTC. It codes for CASSSRPGMDGYTF.

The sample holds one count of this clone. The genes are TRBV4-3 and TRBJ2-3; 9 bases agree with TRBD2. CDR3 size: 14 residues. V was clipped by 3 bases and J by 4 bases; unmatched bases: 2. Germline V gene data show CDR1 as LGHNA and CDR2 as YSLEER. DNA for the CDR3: TGCGCCAGCAGCCAGCTAGCGGGGCCAGATACGCAGTATTTT. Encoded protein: CASSQLAGPDTQYF.

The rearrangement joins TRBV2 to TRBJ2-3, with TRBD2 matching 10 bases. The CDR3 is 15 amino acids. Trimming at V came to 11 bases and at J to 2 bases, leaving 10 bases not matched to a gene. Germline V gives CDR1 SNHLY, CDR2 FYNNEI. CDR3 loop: CAGELTSGDTDTQYF. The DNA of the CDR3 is TGTGCCGGCGAACTAACTAGCGGGGACACAGATACGCAGTATTTT.

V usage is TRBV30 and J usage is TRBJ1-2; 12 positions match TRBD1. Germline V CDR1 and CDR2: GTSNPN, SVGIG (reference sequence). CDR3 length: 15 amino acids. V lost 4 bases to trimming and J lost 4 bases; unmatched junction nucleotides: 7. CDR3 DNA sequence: TGTGCCTGGAATCCGGGACAGGGGGCAAGCTATGGCTACACCTTC. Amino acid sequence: CAWNPGQGASYGYTF.

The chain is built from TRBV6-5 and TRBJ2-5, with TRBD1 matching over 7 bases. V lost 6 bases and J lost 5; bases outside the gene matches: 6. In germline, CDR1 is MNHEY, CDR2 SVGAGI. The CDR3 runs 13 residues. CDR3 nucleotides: TGTGCCAGCAGGACAGGGATCGGCGAGACCCAGTACTTC. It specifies CASRTGIGETQYF.

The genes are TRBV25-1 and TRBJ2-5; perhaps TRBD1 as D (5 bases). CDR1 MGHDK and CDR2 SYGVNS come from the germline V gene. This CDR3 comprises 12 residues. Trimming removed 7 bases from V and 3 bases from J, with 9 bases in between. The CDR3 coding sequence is TGTGCCAGCAAAGGACACGAAGAGACCCAGTACTTC. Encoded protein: CASKGHEETQYF.

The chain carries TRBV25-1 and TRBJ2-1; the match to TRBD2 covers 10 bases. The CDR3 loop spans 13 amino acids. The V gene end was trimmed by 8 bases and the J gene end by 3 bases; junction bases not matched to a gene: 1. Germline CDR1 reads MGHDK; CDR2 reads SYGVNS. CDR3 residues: CASRTSGYNEQFF. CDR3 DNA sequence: TGTGCCAGCCGGACTAGCGGCTACAATGAGCAGTTCTTC.

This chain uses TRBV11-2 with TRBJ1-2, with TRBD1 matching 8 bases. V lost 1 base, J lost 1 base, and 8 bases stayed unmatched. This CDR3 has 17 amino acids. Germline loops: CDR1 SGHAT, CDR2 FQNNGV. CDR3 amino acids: CASSLGPGQGLNYGYTF. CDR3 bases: TGTGCCAGCAGCTTAGGCCCCGGACAGGGCCTTAACTATGGCTACACCTTC.

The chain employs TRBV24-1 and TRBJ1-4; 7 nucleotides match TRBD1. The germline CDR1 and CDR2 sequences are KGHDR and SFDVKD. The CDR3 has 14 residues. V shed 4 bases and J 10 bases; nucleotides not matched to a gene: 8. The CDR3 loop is CATSDPGQEGKLFF. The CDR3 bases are TGTGCCACCAGTGACCCTGGACAGGAGGGAAAACTGTTTTTT.

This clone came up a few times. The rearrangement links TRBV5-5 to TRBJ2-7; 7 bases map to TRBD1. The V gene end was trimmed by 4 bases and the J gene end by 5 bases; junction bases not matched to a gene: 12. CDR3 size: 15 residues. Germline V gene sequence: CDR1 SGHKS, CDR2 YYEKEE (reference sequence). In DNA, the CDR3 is TGTGCCAGCAGCCGAAGGTTTGACAGGGAGAACGAGCAGTACTTC. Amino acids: CASSRRFDRENEQYF.

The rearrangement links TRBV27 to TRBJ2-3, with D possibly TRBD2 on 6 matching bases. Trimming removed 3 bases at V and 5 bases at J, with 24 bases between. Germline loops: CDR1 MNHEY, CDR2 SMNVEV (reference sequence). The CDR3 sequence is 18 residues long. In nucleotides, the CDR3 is TGTGCCAGCAGTTTGGACCAACCTTCTAGCGTTTTGAGAGATACGCAGTATTTT. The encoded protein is CASSLDQPSSVLRDTQYF.

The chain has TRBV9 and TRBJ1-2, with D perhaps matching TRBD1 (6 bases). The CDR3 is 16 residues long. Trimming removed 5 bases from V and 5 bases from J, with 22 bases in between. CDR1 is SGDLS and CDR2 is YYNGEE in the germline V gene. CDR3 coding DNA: TGTGCCAGCAGTCCTAGACAGGAACGAATCGTATATGGCTACACCTTC. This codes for CASSPRQERIVYGYTF.

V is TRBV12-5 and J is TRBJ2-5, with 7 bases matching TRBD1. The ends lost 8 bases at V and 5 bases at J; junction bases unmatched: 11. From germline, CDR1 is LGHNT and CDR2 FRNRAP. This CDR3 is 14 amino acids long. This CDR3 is CASWTGLGAETQYF. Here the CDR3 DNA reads TGTGCTAGTTGGACAGGTCTTGGGGCGGAGACCCAGTACTTC.

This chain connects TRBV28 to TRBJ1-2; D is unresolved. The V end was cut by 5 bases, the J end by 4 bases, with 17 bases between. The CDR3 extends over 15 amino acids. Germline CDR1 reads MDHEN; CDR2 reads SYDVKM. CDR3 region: CASSNAGQHLYGYTF. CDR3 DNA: TGTGCCAGCAGTAATGCTGGGCAGCACCTCTATGGCTACACCTTC.

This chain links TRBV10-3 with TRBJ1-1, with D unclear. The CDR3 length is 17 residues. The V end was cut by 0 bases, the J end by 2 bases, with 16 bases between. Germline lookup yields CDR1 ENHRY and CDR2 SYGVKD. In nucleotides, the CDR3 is TGTGCCATCAGTGAGTCTGTCTGGGATGGACTCAACACTGAAGCTTTCTTT. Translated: CAISESVWDGLNTEAFF.